Reported below is one T cell receptor beta chain. This clonotype was observed at least ten times. The specificity of this receptor is unknown. Base qualities are not recorded, but no much larger clone differs from it by a single base. This entry is derived from a study of T cells in Graves' hyperthyroidism and ophthalmopathy (dated by TCRdb to between 2018 and 2021). Study-wide context: Peripheral blood was collected at initial diagnosis, before any treatment. TCR V-J signatures able to tell the groups apart were searched for in a discovery cohort of more than 90 patients, of whom roughly 42 had Graves' ophthalmopathy and 55 to 65 had stable Graves' hyperthyroidism. After blood sampling, hyperthyroidism patients were treated with methimazole at a starting dose of 30 mg daily, and ophthalmopathy patients were treated with high-dose intravenous methylprednisolone. Whether ophthalmopathy could be predicted prospectively was tested in an independent validation cohort made up of approximately 19 hyperthyroidism patients plus 17 patients who later progressed to ophthalmopathy. The paper reports TCR Vbeta CDR3 sequencing of over 120 peripheral blood samples: approximately 41 ophthalmopathy, around 80 hyperthyroidism and around 17 progressor patients. The study also compared thyroid tissue and blood T-cell repertoires from five or six Graves' hyperthyroidism patients. For training and testing, the approximately 92 patients in the discovery cohort were randomly divided in a 7:3 ratio. The paper as a whole reports these results and caveats: Most expanded thyroid clonotypes (frequency above 0.001) were also detected in blood, suggesting blood repertoires may reflect thyroid immune responses. No statistical method was used to fix the sample size in advance, and group allocation was not hidden from the investigators. A model built on a 13 V-J signature distinguished ophthalmopathy from stable hyperthyroidism, reaching 85% to 90% sensitivity and around 81% specificity in cross-validation and 80%/75% in testing. During validation, the model predicted progression to ophthalmopathy a median of approximately six months ahead of onset, with around 71% sensitivity and 72% to 80% specificity.

The germline V gene gives CDR1 as MNHNS and CDR2 as SASEGT. At the junction V is shortened by 1 base and J by 7 bases, with 10 bases in between. There are 13 amino acids in the CDR3, from cysteine to phenylalanine inclusive. Solely the CDR3 DNA is kept, with 39 bases framed from the first base. Stable Graves' hyperthyroidism was defined as no progression to ophthalmopathy during 18 months of follow-up. Hyperthyroidism patients were aged 18 to 65 years and newly diagnosed, with disease duration of less than 2 months. The study excluded patients with uncontrolled infections, other autoimmune diseases, pregnancy or lactation. Diagnoses were based on clinical symptoms, serum thyroxine and TRAb, thyroid ultrasound and orbital computed tomography. PBMCs were separated from roughly 9.6 ml of fresh peripheral blood using Ficoll-Paque density gradient centrifugation. Trizol reagent was used to extract total RNA, and RNA quality was then checked on an Agilent 2100 Bioanalyzer.

The TCR beta CDR3 regions were amplified from RNA transcripts. A first-round RT-PCR of the TCR CDR3 used the HTBI primer set with the Qiagen OneStep RT-PCR kit. Libraries were constructed in a second round of multiplex PCR, after which size selection and purification were performed. Sequencing of the libraries was done on an Illumina HiSeq2000 using paired-end 100 bp reads. The authors' analysis ran thus. SOAPnuke was used to process the raw data, removing reads that contained adapters or uncalled bases, had a mean Phred below 15, or lacked an exact match to the constant primer or identifier. High-quality paired reads were merged using COPE v1.2.5, and each unique nucleotide sequence was defined as a clonotype. MiTCR v1.1 was used to align clonotypes to the IMGT TRBV, TRBD and TRBJ reference segments. Analysis was restricted to V-J combinations with a frequency above 0.0001, which covered roughly 99% of repertoires. The TCS score was defined as the ratio of F50 (clonal expansion) to E x V (chaos), calculated using BLOSUM62-based TCRdist between CDR3 peptides within each V-J. Welch's t-statistics and random forest reduced around 550 V-J features to 10 to 15, which were used in a naive Bayes classifier (R e1071). The public reads were run again by TCRdb, first through fastp at Q25 and then through MiXCR, and only productive beta chains were kept. Rows matching on CDR3 protein sequence are summarized as one entry with the most common DNA and genes. The V and J calls shown here were made by TCRdb, not taken from the authors' results. This sample is represented by some 350,000 distinct CDR3 sequences; 19% of them were singletons. The ten top clones hold approximately 4% of the sample.

The chain is encoded by TRBV6-1 joined to TRBJ1-1, with the D gene not clear enough to name. The sequencing input was blood. This TCR was recovered from a woman aged 18 to 35 with Graves' hyperthyroidism. The nucleotide sequence is given as TGTGCCAGCAGTGAAGGAGAAGTAAGTGAAGCTTTCTTT. Translated, this gives CASSEGEVSEAFF.